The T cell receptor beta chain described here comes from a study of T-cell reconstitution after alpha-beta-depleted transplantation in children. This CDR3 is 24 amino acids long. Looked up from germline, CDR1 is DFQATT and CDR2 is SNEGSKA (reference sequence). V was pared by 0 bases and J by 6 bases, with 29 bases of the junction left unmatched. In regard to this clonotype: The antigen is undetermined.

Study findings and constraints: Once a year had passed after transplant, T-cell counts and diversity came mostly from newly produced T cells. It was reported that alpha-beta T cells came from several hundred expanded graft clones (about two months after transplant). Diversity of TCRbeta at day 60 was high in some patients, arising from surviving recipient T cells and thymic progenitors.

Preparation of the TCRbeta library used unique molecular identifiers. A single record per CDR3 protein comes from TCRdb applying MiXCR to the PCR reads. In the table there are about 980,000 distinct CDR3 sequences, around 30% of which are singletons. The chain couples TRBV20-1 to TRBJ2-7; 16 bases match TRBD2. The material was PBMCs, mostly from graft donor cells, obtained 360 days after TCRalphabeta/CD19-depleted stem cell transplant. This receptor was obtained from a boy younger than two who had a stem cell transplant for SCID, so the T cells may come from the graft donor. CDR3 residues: CSARDQRTWGAGTSGRARYAEQYF. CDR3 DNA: TGCAGTGCTAGAGACCAAAGGACGTGGGGTGCTGGGACTAGCGGGAGGGCCCGTTATGCCGAGCAGTACTTC.